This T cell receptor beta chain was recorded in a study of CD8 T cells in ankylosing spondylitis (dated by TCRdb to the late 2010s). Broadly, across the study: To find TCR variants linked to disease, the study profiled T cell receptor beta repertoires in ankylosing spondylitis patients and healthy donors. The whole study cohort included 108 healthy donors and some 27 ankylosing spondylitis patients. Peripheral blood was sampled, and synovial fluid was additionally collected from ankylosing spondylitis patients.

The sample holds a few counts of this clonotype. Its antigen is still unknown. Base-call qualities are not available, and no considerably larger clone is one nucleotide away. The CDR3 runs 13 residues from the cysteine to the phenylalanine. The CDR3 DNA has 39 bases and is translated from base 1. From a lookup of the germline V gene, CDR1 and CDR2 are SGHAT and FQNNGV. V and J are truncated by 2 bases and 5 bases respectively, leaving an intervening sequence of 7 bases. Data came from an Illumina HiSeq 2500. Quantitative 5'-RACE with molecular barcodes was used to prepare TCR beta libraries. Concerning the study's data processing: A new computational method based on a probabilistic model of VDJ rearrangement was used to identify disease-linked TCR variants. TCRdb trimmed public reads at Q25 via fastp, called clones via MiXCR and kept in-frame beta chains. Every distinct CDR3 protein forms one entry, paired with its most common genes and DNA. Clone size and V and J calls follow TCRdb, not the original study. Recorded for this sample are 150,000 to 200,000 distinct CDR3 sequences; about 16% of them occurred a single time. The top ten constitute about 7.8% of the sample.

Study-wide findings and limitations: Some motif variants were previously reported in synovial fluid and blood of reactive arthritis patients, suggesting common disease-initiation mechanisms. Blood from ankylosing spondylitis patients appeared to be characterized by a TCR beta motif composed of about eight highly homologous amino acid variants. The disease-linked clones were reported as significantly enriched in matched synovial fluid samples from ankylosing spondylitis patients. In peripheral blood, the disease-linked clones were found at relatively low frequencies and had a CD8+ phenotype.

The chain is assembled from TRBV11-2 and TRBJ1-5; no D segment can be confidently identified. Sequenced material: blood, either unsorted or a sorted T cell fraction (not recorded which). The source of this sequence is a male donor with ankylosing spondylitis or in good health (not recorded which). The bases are TGTGCCAGCAGCTTAACGGACGATCAGCCCCAGCATTTT. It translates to CASSLTDDQPQHF.